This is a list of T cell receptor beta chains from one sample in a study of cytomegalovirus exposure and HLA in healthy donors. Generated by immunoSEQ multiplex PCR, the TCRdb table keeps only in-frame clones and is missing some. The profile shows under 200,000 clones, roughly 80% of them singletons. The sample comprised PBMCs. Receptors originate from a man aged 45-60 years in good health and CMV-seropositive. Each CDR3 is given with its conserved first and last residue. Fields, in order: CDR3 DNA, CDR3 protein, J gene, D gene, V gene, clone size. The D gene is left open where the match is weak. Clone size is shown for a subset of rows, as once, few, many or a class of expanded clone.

cdr3_nt: TGTGCCAGCAGCCCGATGATAGTAGCGGGGCCGAACTACGAGCAGTACTTC
cdr3_aa: CASSPMIVAGPNYEQYF
j_call: TRBJ2-7
d_call: TRBD2
v_call: TRBV7-2
clone_size: once

cdr3_nt: TGTGCCAGCAGTTACGCGTTGTCGAACACCGGGGAGCTGTTTTTT
cdr3_aa: CASSYALSNTGELFF
j_call: TRBJ2-2
d_call: NA
v_call: TRBV6-5
clone_size: NA

cdr3_nt: TGTGCCAGCAGCCCCCTGCTGGGGCAGACCTACGAGCAGTACTTC
cdr3_aa: CASSPLLGQTYEQYF
j_call: TRBJ2-7
d_call: NA
v_call: TRBV11-2
clone_size: few

cdr3_nt: TGTGCCAGCAGTTTAAAACTTCCCTCCTACAATGAGCAGTTCTTC
cdr3_aa: CASSLKLPSYNEQFF
j_call: TRBJ2-1
d_call: NA
v_call: TRBV28
clone_size: NA

cdr3_nt: TGTGCCAGCAGTGCCTCAGGGGACTACAATGAGCAGTTCTTC
cdr3_aa: CASSASGDYNEQFF
j_call: TRBJ2-1
d_call: NA
v_call: TRBV6-4
clone_size: NA

cdr3_nt: TGTGCCAGCAGCTTACAGCAGGGAGGCACTGAAGCTTTCTTT
cdr3_aa: CASSLQQGGTEAFF
j_call: TRBJ1-1
d_call: NA
v_call: TRBV7-9
clone_size: NA

cdr3_nt: TGTGCCAGCAGTTACGGGCAGGGCAATCAGCCCCAGCATTTT
cdr3_aa: CASSYGQGNQPQHF
j_call: TRBJ1-5
d_call: NA
v_call: TRBV6-5
clone_size: NA

cdr3_nt: TGTGCCAGCAGGCAAGGGACAGGGGGCAATCGCTACACCTTC
cdr3_aa: CASRQGTGGNRYTF
j_call: TRBJ1-2
d_call: TRBD1
v_call: TRBV27
clone_size: NA

cdr3_nt: TGTGCCAGCAGTTCCTACAGAACAGATACGCAGTATTTT
cdr3_aa: CASSSYRTDTQYF
j_call: TRBJ2-3
d_call: NA
v_call: TRBV6-1
clone_size: NA

cdr3_nt: TGTGCCAGCAGTCTGACTAGACGAGAGACCCAGTACTTC
cdr3_aa: CASSLTRRETQYF
j_call: TRBJ2-5
d_call: NA
v_call: TRBV27
clone_size: NA

cdr3_nt: TGTGCCAGCAGGTTACAGGGGGCCGATCGCTATGGCTACACCTTC
cdr3_aa: CASRLQGADRYGYTF
j_call: TRBJ1-2
d_call: TRBD1
v_call: TRBV7-9
clone_size: once

cdr3_nt: TGTGCCAGCTCTCCCTCTGTGTCCGGGCAGCCCCAGCATTTT
cdr3_aa: CASSPSVSGQPQHF
j_call: TRBJ1-5
d_call: NA
v_call: TRBV18
clone_size: NA

cdr3_nt: TGTGCCAGCAGTACGAGAGGGAATAATTCACCCCTCCACTTT
cdr3_aa: CASSTRGNNSPLHF
j_call: TRBJ1-6
d_call: NA
v_call: TRBV9
clone_size: NA

cdr3_nt: TGTGCCAGCAGGTTCCGTACTAACTATGGCTACACCTTC
cdr3_aa: CASRFRTNYGYTF
j_call: TRBJ1-2
d_call: NA
v_call: TRBV27
clone_size: few

cdr3_nt: TGTGCCAGCAGTGAGACTAGCGGGGGGAGTCTAGCCAAAAACATTCAGTACTTC
cdr3_aa: CASSETSGGSLAKNIQYF
j_call: TRBJ2-4
d_call: TRBD2
v_call: TRBV2
clone_size: NA

cdr3_nt: TGTGCCAGCAGTTCGCCCCAGGGGATGGGCAATCAGCCCCAGCATTTT
cdr3_aa: CASSSPQGMGNQPQHF
j_call: TRBJ1-5
d_call: NA
v_call: TRBV28
clone_size: NA

cdr3_nt: TGTGCCAGCAGCTTGGAAAGAAGTCTAGCGCCCCAGCATTTT
cdr3_aa: CASSLERSLAPQHF
j_call: TRBJ1-5
d_call: NA
v_call: TRBV5-5
clone_size: NA

cdr3_nt: TGTGCCAGCAGCCAGACAGGGGCCGGGGCCAACGTCCTGACTTTC
cdr3_aa: CASSQTGAGANVLTF
j_call: TRBJ2-6
d_call: TRBD1
v_call: TRBV5-6
clone_size: NA

cdr3_nt: TGCAGCGTTGAACGCTATGGCTACACCTTC
cdr3_aa: CSVERYGYTF
j_call: TRBJ1-2
d_call: NA
v_call: TRBV29-1
clone_size: NA

cdr3_nt: TGTGCCAGCAGTGAAAGGACAGGGGGAAGGGGACCCCTCCACTTT
cdr3_aa: CASSERTGGRGPLHF
j_call: TRBJ1-6
d_call: TRBD1
v_call: TRBV6-1
clone_size: NA

cdr3_nt: TGTGCCAGCAGTGGTCCCAGGGCTGGCTACACCTTC
cdr3_aa: CASSGPRAGYTF
j_call: TRBJ1-2
d_call: NA
v_call: TRBV28
clone_size: NA

cdr3_nt: TGTGCCAGCAGTTTTACAGAGTATGGCTACACCTTC
cdr3_aa: CASSFTEYGYTF
j_call: TRBJ1-2
d_call: NA
v_call: TRBV28
clone_size: NA

cdr3_nt: TGTGCCAGCAGCGGGACGACAGGGGATGACGAGCAGTACTTC
cdr3_aa: CASSGTTGDDEQYF
j_call: TRBJ2-7
d_call: TRBD1
v_call: TRBV7-9
clone_size: NA

cdr3_nt: TGTGCCAGCAGTCTATCGGGTGAGACCCAGTACTTC
cdr3_aa: CASSLSGETQYF
j_call: TRBJ2-5
d_call: NA
v_call: TRBV7-7
clone_size: NA

cdr3_nt: TGTGCCAGCAGTTACTCGGCAGGGCCCTCTGGAAACACCATATATTTT
cdr3_aa: CASSYSAGPSGNTIYF
j_call: TRBJ1-3
d_call: NA
v_call: TRBV6-5
clone_size: NA

cdr3_nt: TGTGCCAGCAGTAGCAGCCAGGGGCCCTACAATGAGCAGTTCTTC
cdr3_aa: CASSSSQGPYNEQFF
j_call: TRBJ2-1
d_call: NA
v_call: TRBV6-5
clone_size: NA

cdr3_nt: TGTGCCAGCAGCGTTCGACAGGCAACTAATGAAAAACTGTTTTTT
cdr3_aa: CASSVRQATNEKLFF
j_call: TRBJ1-4
d_call: NA
v_call: TRBV14
clone_size: NA

cdr3_nt: TGTGCCATCTCGACCGGGACAGGGGCCACCGGGGAGCTGTTTTTT
cdr3_aa: CAISTGTGATGELFF
j_call: TRBJ2-2
d_call: TRBD1
v_call: TRBV25-1
clone_size: NA

cdr3_nt: TGTGCCAGCAGCTTACTAGGATCACCCCTCCACTTT
cdr3_aa: CASSLLGSPLHF
j_call: TRBJ1-6
d_call: NA
v_call: TRBV7-2
clone_size: NA

cdr3_nt: TGTGCCAGCAGCCGCCGACTAGCGGGCACAGATACGCAGTATTTT
cdr3_aa: CASSRRLAGTDTQYF
j_call: TRBJ2-3
d_call: TRBD2
v_call: TRBV7-3
clone_size: NA

cdr3_nt: TGTGCCAGCAACAAGAAGGTCGGGGGCAATCAGCCCCAGCATTTT
cdr3_aa: CASNKKVGGNQPQHF
j_call: TRBJ1-5
d_call: NA
v_call: TRBV5-8
clone_size: NA

cdr3_nt: TGTGCCAGCAGCTTCCTGGGGGGACAGGGGGCCGGTATGACCTACGAGCAGTACTTC
cdr3_aa: CASSFLGGQGAGMTYEQYF
j_call: TRBJ2-7
d_call: TRBD1
v_call: TRBV11-2
clone_size: few

cdr3_nt: TGTGCCAGCAGCCCAGGGTTACAAGGCTACACCTTC
cdr3_aa: CASSPGLQGYTF
j_call: TRBJ1-2
d_call: NA
v_call: TRBV5-6
clone_size: NA

cdr3_nt: TGTGCCAGCAGCGAAGCCGGGACAAGATCCTACGAGCAGTACTTC
cdr3_aa: CASSEAGTRSYEQYF
j_call: TRBJ2-7
d_call: NA
v_call: TRBV7-2
clone_size: NA

cdr3_nt: TGCGCCAGCAGCTTGGTTGCCAGGGGGAACACTGAAGCTTTCTTT
cdr3_aa: CASSLVARGNTEAFF
j_call: TRBJ1-1
d_call: NA
v_call: TRBV5-1
clone_size: NA

cdr3_nt: TGTGCCAGCAGCCCAAAATCTAGCGGGGGGCCCACAGATACGCAGTATTTT
cdr3_aa: CASSPKSSGGPTDTQYF
j_call: TRBJ2-3
d_call: TRBD2
v_call: TRBV7-9
clone_size: NA

cdr3_nt: TGCGCCAGCAGCCGAGAGGGTGCGGATGGCTACACCTTC
cdr3_aa: CASSREGADGYTF
j_call: TRBJ1-2
d_call: NA
v_call: TRBV4-1
clone_size: NA

cdr3_nt: TGTGCCAGCAGTTACGTTTCGGTAGATCAGCCCCAGCATTTT
cdr3_aa: CASSYVSVDQPQHF
j_call: TRBJ1-5
d_call: NA
v_call: TRBV6-5
clone_size: few

cdr3_nt: TGTGCCAGTAGTCCCACTTTGGGGGCAGGGTATGGCTACACCTTC
cdr3_aa: CASSPTLGAGYGYTF
j_call: TRBJ1-2
d_call: NA
v_call: TRBV19
clone_size: NA

cdr3_nt: TGTGCCAGCAGCGTTAGCGGGGGGGCCAGCAATGAGCAGTTCTTC
cdr3_aa: CASSVSGGASNEQFF
j_call: TRBJ2-1
d_call: TRBD2
v_call: TRBV9
clone_size: NA

cdr3_nt: TGTGCCAGCTCGTCGAGCTCCTACGAGCAGTACTTC
cdr3_aa: CASSSSSYEQYF
j_call: TRBJ2-7
d_call: NA
v_call: TRBV7-9
clone_size: once

cdr3_nt: TGTGCCAGCAGCGCAGCCGGGACAGGGGAATCCTACGAGCAGTACTTC
cdr3_aa: CASSAAGTGESYEQYF
j_call: TRBJ2-7
d_call: TRBD1
v_call: TRBV11-2
clone_size: NA

cdr3_nt: TGTGCCAGCAGCTTAGGCGTCTACACCGGGGAGCTGTTTTTT
cdr3_aa: CASSLGVYTGELFF
j_call: TRBJ2-2
d_call: NA
v_call: TRBV11-3
clone_size: NA

cdr3_nt: TGTGCCAGCAGTGAACCCCGAGGCGGGGGGCCATCCTACGAGCAGTACTTC
cdr3_aa: CASSEPRGGGPSYEQYF
j_call: TRBJ2-7
d_call: TRBD2
v_call: TRBV2
clone_size: NA

cdr3_nt: TGCGCCAGCAGCCTGGAGGAGCTGCCCTCTGGAAACACCATATATTTT
cdr3_aa: CASSLEELPSGNTIYF
j_call: TRBJ1-3
d_call: NA
v_call: TRBV4-1
clone_size: NA

cdr3_nt: TGCGCCAGCAGCCACCGGGACAGGGATCAGCCCCAGCATTTT
cdr3_aa: CASSHRDRDQPQHF
j_call: TRBJ1-5
d_call: TRBD1
v_call: TRBV4-1
clone_size: NA